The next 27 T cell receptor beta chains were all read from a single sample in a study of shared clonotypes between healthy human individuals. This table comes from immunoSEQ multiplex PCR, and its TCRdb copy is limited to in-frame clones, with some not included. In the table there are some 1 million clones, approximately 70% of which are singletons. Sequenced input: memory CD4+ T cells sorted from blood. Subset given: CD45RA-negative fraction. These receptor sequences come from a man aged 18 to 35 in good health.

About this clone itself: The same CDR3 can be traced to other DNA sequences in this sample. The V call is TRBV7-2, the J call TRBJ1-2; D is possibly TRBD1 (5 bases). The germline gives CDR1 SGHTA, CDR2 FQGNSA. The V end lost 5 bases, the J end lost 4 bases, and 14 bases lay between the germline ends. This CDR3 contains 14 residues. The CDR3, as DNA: TGTGCCAGCAGCCAGGTGGTCGGGGCCTATGGCTACACCTTC. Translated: CASSQVVGAYGYTF.

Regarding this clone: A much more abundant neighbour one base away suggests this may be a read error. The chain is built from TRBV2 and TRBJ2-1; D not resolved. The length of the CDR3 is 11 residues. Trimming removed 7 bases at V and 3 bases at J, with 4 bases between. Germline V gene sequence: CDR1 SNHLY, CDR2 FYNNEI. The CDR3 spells CASIYYNEQFF. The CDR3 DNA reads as TGTGCCAGCATTTACTACAATGAGCAGTTCTTC.

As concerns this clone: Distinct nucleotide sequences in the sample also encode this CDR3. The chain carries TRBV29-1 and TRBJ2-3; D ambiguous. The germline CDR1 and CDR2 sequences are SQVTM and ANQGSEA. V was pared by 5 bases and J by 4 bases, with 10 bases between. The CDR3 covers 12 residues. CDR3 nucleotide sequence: TGCAGCGTTAGGAAGGGTGCAGATACGCAGTATTTT. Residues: CSVRKGADTQYF.

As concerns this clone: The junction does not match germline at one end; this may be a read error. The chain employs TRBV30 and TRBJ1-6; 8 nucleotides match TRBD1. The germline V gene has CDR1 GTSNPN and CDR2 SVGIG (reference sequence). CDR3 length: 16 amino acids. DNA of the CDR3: TGTGTCTGGAGTGTGGCAGGGGGCTATAAAAATTCACCCCTCCACTTT. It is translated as CVWSVAGGYKNSPLHF.

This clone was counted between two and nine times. The CDR3 DNA is TGCGCCAGCAGCTTGGGGACAGGGAACTACGAGCAGTACTTC. Translation: CASSLGTGNYEQYF. The V gene is TRBV5-1, the J gene TRBJ2-7; 8 bases match TRBD1. From germline, CDR1 is SGHRS and CDR2 YFSETQ. J gave up 3 bases and V 0 bases, and 2 bases lay outside the gene matches. CDR3 length: 14 residues.

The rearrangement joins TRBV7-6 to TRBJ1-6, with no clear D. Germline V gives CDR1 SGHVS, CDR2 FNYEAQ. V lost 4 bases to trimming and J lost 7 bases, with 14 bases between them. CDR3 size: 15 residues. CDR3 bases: TGTGCCAGCAGCTCCCTGGGGAGTGACAATTCACCCCTCCACTTT. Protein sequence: CASSSLGSDNSPLHF.

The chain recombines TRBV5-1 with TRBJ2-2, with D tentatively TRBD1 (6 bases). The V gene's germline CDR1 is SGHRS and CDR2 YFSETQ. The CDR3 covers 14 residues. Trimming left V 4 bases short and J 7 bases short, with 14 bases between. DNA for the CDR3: TGCGCCAGCAGCATCCAGGGGCGTAACGGGGAGCTGTTTTTT. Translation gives CASSIQGRNGELFF.

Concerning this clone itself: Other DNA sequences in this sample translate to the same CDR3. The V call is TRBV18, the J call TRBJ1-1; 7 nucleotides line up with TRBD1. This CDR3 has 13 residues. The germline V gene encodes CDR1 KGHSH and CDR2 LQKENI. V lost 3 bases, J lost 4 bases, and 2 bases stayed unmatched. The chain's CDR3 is CASSPQGGTEAFF. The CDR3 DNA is TGTGCCAGCTCACCTCAGGGGGGCACTGAAGCTTTCTTT.

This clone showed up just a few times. The CDR3 loop reads CASSETRRDEQYF. CDR3 coding DNA: TGCGCCAGCAGTGAGACTCGCCGCGACGAGCAGTACTTC. The V gene is TRBV10-1, the J gene TRBJ2-7; D remains ambiguous. Germline assignment: CDR1 WNHNN and CDR2 SYGVQD (reference sequence). The CDR3 runs to 13 residues. V was shortened by 2 bases and J by 5 bases, with 10 bases between the two germline ends.

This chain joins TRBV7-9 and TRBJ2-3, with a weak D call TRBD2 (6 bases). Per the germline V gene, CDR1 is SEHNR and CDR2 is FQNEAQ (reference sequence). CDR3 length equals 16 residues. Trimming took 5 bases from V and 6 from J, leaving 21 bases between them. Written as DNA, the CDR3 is TGTGCCAGCAGCAACATACTAGCATTTTTGGCCGATACGCAGTATTTT. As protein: CASSNILAFLADTQYF.

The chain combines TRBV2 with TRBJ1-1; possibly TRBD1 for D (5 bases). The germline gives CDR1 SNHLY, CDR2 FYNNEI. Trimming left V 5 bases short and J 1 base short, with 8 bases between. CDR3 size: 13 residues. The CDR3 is CASSTGGNTEAFF. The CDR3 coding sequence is TGTGCCAGCAGTACCGGGGGGAACACTGAAGCTTTCTTT.

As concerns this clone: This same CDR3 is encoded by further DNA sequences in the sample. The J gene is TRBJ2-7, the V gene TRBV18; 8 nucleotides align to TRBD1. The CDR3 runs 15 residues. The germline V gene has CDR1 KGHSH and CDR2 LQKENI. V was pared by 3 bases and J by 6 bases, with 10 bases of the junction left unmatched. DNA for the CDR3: TGTGCCAGCTCACCCCTCGGACAGGGTGCCAGCGAGCAGTACTTC. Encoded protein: CASSPLGQGASEQYF. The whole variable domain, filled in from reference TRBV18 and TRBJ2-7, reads NAGVMQNPRHLVRRRGQEARLRCSPMKGHSHVYWYRQLPEEGLKFMVYLQKENIIDESGMPKERFSAEFPKEGPSILRIQQVVRGDSAAYFCASSPLGQGASEQYFGPGTRLTVT.

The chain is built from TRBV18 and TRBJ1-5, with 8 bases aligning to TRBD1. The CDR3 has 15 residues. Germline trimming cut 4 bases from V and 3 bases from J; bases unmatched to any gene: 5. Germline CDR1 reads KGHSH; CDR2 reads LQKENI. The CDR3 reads CASSLGQGLNQPQHF. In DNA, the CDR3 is TGTGCCAGCTCACTAGGACAGGGTCTCAATCAGCCCCAGCATTTT.

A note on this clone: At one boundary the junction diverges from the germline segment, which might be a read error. The CDR3 DNA reads as TGTGCTAGCAGCTCGGGGACAGGGGCCGGGGAGCTGTTTTTT. It translates to CASSSGTGAGELFF. The chain couples TRBV7-7 to TRBJ2-2; 10 bases agree with TRBD1. Per germline, CDR1 SSHAT and CDR2 FNYEAQ (reference sequence). There are 14 residues in the CDR3.

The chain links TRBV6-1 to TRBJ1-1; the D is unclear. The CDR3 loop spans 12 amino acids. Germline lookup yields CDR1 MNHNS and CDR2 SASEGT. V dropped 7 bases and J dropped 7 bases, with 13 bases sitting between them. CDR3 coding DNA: TGTGCCAGCACGTGGGGAACTAGTGAAGCTTTCTTT. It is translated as CASTWGTSEAFF.

CDR3 amino acids: CASSWGLRYQETQYF. CDR3 bases: TGTGCCAGCAGCTGGGGGCTGCGGTACCAAGAGACCCAGTACTTC. The V and J genes are TRBV11-2 and TRBJ2-5; D may be TRBD1 (6 bases). The CDR3 is 15 residues long. CDR1 is SGHAT and CDR2 is FQNNGV in the germline V gene. Trimming removed 4 bases from V and 0 bases from J, with 12 bases in between.

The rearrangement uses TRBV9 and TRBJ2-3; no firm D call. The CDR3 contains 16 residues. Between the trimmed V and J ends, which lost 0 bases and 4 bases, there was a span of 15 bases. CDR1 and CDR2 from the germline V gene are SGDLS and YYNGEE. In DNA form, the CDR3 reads TGTGCCAGCAGCGTAGACCCTTTTATAGTAGCAGATACGCAGTATTTT. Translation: CASSVDPFIVADTQYF.

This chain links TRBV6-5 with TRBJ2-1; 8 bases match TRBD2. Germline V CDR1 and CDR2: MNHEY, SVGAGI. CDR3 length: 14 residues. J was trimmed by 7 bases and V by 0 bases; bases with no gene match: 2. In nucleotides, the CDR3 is TGTGCCAGCAGTTACTCGGCGGGAGGAAATGAGCAGTTCTTC. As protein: CASSYSAGGNEQFF.

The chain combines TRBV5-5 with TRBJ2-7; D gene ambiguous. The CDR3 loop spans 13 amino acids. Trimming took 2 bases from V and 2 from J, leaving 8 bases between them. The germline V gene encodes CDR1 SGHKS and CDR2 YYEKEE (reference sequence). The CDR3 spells CASSFGSAYEQYF. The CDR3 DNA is TGTGCCAGCAGCTTCGGATCCGCCTACGAGCAGTACTTC. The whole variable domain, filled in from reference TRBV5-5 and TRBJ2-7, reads DAGVTQSPTHLIKTRGQQVTLRCSPISGHKSVSWYQQVLGQGPQFIFQYYEKEERGRGNFPDRFSARQFPNYSSELNVNALLLGDSALYLCASSFGSAYEQYFGPGTRLTVT.

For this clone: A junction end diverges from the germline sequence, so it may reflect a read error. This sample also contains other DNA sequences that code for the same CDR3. DNA of the CDR3: TGTGCTAGCAGCCTAAGGGAGAACACTGAAGCTTTCTTT. This gives the protein CASSLRENTEAFF. The chain carries TRBV7-7 and TRBJ1-1, with D uncertain. The CDR3 contains 13 residues. The V gene's germline CDR1 is SSHAT and CDR2 FNYEAQ (reference sequence).

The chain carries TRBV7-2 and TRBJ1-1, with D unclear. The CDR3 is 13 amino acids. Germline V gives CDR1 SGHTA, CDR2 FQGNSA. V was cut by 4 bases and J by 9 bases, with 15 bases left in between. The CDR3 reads CASSSRFGYKAFF. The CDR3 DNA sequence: TGTGCCAGCAGCTCGCGATTCGGATATAAAGCTTTCTTT. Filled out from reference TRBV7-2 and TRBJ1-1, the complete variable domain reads GAGVSQSPSNKVTEKGKDVELRCDPISGHTALYWYRQSLGQGLEFLIYFQGNSAPDKSGLPSDRFSAERTGGSVSTLTIQRTQQEDSAVYLCASSSRFGYKAFFGQGTRLTVV.

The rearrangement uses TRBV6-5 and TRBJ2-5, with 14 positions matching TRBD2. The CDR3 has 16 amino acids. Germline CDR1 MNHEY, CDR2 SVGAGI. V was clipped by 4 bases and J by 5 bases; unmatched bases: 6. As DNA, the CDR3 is TGTGCCAGCAGTTGGGGGACTAGCGGGAGTGGCGAGACCCAGTACTTC. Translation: CASSWGTSGSGETQYF.

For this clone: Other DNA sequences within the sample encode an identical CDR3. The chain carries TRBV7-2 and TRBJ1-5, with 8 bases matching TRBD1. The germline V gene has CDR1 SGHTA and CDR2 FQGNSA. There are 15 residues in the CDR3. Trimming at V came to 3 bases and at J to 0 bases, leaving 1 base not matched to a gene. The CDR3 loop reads CASSLDRASNQPQHF. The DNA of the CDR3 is TGTGCCAGCAGCTTGGACAGGGCTAGCAATCAGCCCCAGCATTTT.

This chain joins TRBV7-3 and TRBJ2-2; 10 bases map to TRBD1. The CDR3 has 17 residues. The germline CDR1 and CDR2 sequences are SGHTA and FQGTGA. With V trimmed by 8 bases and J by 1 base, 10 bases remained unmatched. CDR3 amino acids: CASPCIGTGENTGELFF. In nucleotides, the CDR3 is TGTGCCAGCCCTTGTATAGGGACAGGGGAGAACACCGGGGAGCTGTTTTTT.

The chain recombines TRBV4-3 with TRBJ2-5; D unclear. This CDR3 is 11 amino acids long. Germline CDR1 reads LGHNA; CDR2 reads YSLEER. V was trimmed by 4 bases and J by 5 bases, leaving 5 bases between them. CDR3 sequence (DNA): TGCGCCAGCAGCCCTGGGGAGACCCAGTACTTC. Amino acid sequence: CASSPGETQYF.

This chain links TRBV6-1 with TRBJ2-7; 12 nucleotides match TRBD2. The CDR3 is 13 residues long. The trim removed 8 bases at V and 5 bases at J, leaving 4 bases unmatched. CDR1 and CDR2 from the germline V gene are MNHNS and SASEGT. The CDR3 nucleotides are TGTGCCAGCCGACTAGCGGGGGACAACGAGCAGTACTTC. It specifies CASRLAGDNEQYF.

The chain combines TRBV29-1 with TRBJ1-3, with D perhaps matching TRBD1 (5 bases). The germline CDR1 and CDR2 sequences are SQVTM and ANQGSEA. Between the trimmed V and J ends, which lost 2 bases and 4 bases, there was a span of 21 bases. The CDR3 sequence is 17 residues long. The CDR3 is CSVEPPGPRRGGNTIYF. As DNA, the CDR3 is TGCAGCGTTGAACCTCCGGGACCCCGCCGAGGAGGAAACACCATATATTTT. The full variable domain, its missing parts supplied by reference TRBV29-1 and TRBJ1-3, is SAVISQKPSRDICQRGTSLTIQCQVDSQVTMMFWYRQQPGQSLTLIATANQGSEATYESGFVIDKFPISRPNLTFSTLTVSNMSPEDSSIYLCSVEPPGPRRGGNTIYFGEGSWLTVV.